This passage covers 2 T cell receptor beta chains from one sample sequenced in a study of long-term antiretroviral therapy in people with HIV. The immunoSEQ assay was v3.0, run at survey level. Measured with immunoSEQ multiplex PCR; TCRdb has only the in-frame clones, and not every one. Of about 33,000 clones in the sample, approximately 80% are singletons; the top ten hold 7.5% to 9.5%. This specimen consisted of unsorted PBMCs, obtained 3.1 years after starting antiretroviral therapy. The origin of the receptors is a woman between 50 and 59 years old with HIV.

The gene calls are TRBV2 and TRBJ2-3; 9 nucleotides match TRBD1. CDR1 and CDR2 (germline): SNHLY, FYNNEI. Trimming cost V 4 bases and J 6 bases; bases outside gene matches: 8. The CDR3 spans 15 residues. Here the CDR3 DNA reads TGTGCCAGCAGTGCCGAACAGGGGGCTGGGGATACGCAGTATTTT. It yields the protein CASSAEQGAGDTQYF.

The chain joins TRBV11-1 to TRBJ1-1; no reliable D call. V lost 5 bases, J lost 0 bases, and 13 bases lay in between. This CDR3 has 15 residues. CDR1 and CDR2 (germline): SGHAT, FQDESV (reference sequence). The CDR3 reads CASSVGTGMNTEAFF. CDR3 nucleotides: TGTGCCAGCAGCGTAGGCACGGGGATGAACACTGAAGCTTTCTTT.